This entry lists 25 T cell receptor beta chains sequenced from one sample in a study of blood T cell repertoires in COVID-19 (dated by TCRdb to the early 2020s). Library creation used the immunoSEQ multiplex PCR assay. TCRdb's version of the immuneACCESS table is confined to in-frame rearrangements and falls short of the full clone set. An unresolved V gene accounts for under half of the shortfall where checked; the remainder is of unknown origin. Present in this sample are over 250,000 clones, around 84% of which were seen just once. Approximately 4.3% of the sample belongs to the ten largest clones. The material sequenced was PBMCs or T cells enriched from blood (not recorded which). These receptors were taken from a man younger than 45 with acute COVID-19.

The rearrangement links TRBV11-2 to TRBJ2-1, with D possibly TRBD1 on 6 matching bases. The germline gives CDR1 SGHAT, CDR2 FQNNGV. V was trimmed by 2 bases and J by 4 bases, leaving 21 bases between them. The length of the CDR3 is 18 residues. The CDR3 nucleotides read TGTGCCAGCAGCTTAAATCCCCAGGGGTTAAAGGGGTACAATGAGCAGTTCTTC. Protein product: CASSLNPQGLKGYNEQFF.

V gene TRBV6-2 or TRBV6-3 combines with J gene TRBJ1-1; 7 positions match TRBD1. Germline CDR1 reads MNHEY; CDR2 reads SVGEGT. CDR3 length equals 16 residues. After removal of 2 bases from V and 1 base from J, the junction contained 7 bases not matched to a gene. This CDR3 is CASSYGQAITNTEAFF. In DNA, the CDR3 is TGTGCCAGCAGTTACGGACAGGCCATTACGAACACTGAAGCTTTCTTT.

The chain is built from TRBV5-4 and TRBJ2-2, with D possibly matching TRBD1 (5 bases). The CDR3 has 17 residues. The V end was cut by 0 bases, the J end by 3 bases, with 15 bases between. Germline CDR1 SGHNT, CDR2 YYREEE (reference sequence). CDR3 amino acids: CASSLAPRDHYTGELFF. In nucleotides, the CDR3 is TGTGCCAGCAGCTTGGCCCCCAGGGATCATTACACCGGGGAGCTGTTTTTT. The full variable domain, with the rest looked up from reference TRBV5-4 and TRBJ2-2, is ETGVTQSPTHLIKTRGQQVTLRCSSQSGHNTVSWYQQALGQGPQFIFQYYREEENGRGNFPPRFSGLQFPNYSSELNVNALELDDSALYLCASSLAPRDHYTGELFFGEGSRLTVL.

The rearrangement joins TRBV24-1 to TRBJ2-1; 10 nucleotides agree with TRBD1. V gave up 3 bases and J gave up 6 bases; unmatched junction bases: 4. Germline CDR1 reads KGHDR; CDR2 reads SFDVKD. This CDR3 region has 15 residues. CDR3 region: CATSDRQGAVNEQFF. The CDR3 DNA sequence: TGTGCCACCAGTGATCGACAGGGGGCGGTCAATGAGCAGTTCTTC.

The rearrangement links TRBV5-1 to TRBJ1-1; possible D gene TRBD1, 5 bases. The CDR3 has 16 residues. V gave up 1 base and J gave up 0 bases, with 13 bases separating them. Germline V gene sequence: CDR1 SGHRS, CDR2 YFSETQ. CDR3 bases: TGCGCCAGCAGCTTGTACGGGGGAATCATGAACACTGAAGCTTTCTTT. This encodes CASSLYGGIMNTEAFF.

The V and J genes are TRBV2 and TRBJ1-1; D is perhaps TRBD1 (5 bases). CDR3 length equals 12 residues. CDR1 and CDR2 (germline): SNHLY, FYNNEI. V lost 7 bases and J lost 8, with 14 bases in between. The CDR3 bases are TGTGCCAGCATTAAGAGGCAGGGCGAAGCTTTCTTT. It specifies CASIKRQGEAFF.

The chain carries TRBV30 and TRBJ1-4, with D possibly TRBD1 on 6 matching bases. V dropped 0 bases and J dropped 6 bases, with 17 bases sitting between them. Looked up from germline, CDR1 is GTSNPN and CDR2 is SVGIG (reference sequence). The CDR3 loop spans 16 amino acids. The CDR3 spells CAWSVSLTGGHEKLFF. Written as DNA, the CDR3 is TGTGCCTGGAGTGTATCTTTGACAGGCGGACATGAAAAACTGTTTTTT.

This clone has just a few counts. V is TRBV5-8 and J is TRBJ1-1; no clear D. The germline CDR1 and CDR2 sequences are SGHTS and YDEGEE. V was cut by 9 bases and J by 1 base, with 16 bases left in between. The CDR3 is 14 residues long. For the CDR3, the DNA is TGTGCCACGGGAACCGGCATAGGGAACACTGAAGCTTTCTTT. This sequence encodes CATGTGIGNTEAFF.

The chain employs TRBV2 and TRBJ1-4; D is unresolved. Looked up from germline, CDR1 is SNHLY and CDR2 is FYNNEI. This CDR3 has 14 amino acids. The CDR3 coding sequence is TGTGTCAGTGCCCTTGAGAGGGTCGGCGAAAAACTGTTTTTT. Its translation is CVSALERVGEKLFF.

The DNA for the CDR3 is TGCGCCAGCAGGGCGGGACCACCACACAATGAGCAGTTCTTC. Its protein product is CASRAGPPHNEQFF. This chain links TRBV10-2 with TRBJ2-1; a weak D match, TRBD2 (6 bases). V lost 6 bases, J lost 5 bases, and 14 bases lay in between. Germline V gene sequence: CDR1 WSHSY, CDR2 SAAADI. This CDR3 has 14 residues.

This chain uses TRBV28 with TRBJ1-2; D gene uncertain. Germline values: CDR1 MDHEN, CDR2 SYDVKM. V gave up 8 bases and J gave up 8 bases, with 18 bases separating them. The CDR3 has 13 residues. DNA of the CDR3: TGTGCCAGCCGCGGTACTGGGTCTACCGGCTACACCTTC. Protein sequence: CASRGTGSTGYTF.

The chain employs TRBV6-2 or TRBV6-3 and TRBJ2-1; D might be TRBD2 (6 bases). V lost 0 bases to trimming and J lost 7 bases, with 25 bases between them. CDR3 length: 19 residues. Looked up from germline, CDR1 is MNHEY and CDR2 is SVGEGT. In nucleotides, the CDR3 is TGTGCCAGCAGTTACTCGATAAGGGGCCCGGAGGGCCGTCGGAATGAGCAGTTCTTC. It is translated as CASSYSIRGPEGRRNEQFF.

This chain connects TRBV6-5 to TRBJ1-4; D is ambiguous. V lost 6 bases and J 6 bases, leaving 17 bases between the germline ends. Per germline, CDR1 MNHEY and CDR2 SVGAGI. This CDR3 spans 15 amino acids. The CDR3 reads CASRLNSGPDEKLFF. In nucleotides, the CDR3 is TGTGCCAGCAGACTAAACAGCGGGCCGGATGAAAAACTGTTTTTT.

Notes on this clone: Additional DNA sequences in this sample encode the identical CDR3. CDR3: CATGTANSPLHF. The DNA of the CDR3 is TGTGCCACTGGGACAGCTAATTCACCCCTCCACTTT. This chain links TRBV15 with TRBJ1-6; TRBD1 matches at 7 bases. The CDR3 runs to 12 residues. The germline CDR1 and CDR2 sequences are LNHNV and YYDKDF (reference sequence). After removal of 9 bases from V and 6 bases from J, the junction contained 2 bases not matched to a gene. The entire variable domain, with the rest obtained from reference TRBV15 and TRBJ1-6, is as follows: DAMVIQNPRYQVTQFGKPVTLSCSQTLNHNVMYWYQQKSSQAPKLLFHYYDKDFNNEADTPDNFQSRRPNTSFCFLDIRSPGLGDTAMYLCATGTANSPLHFGNGTRLTVT.

The chain is built from TRBV28 and TRBJ1-6; possible D gene TRBD1, 6 bases. The CDR3 is 15 amino acids. V lost 2 bases and J lost 10, with 15 bases in between. CDR1 is MDHEN and CDR2 is SYDVKM in the germline V gene. CDR3 amino acids: CASSLPTGFGSPLHF. For the CDR3, the DNA is TGTGCCAGCAGTTTACCCACAGGGTTCGGATCACCCCTCCACTTT.

The chain combines TRBV9 with TRBJ1-1; 8 bases are shared with TRBD1. The germline V gene encodes CDR1 SGDLS and CDR2 YYNGEE. The V segment lost 3 bases and the J segment 1 base; nucleotides outside the gene matches: 5. This CDR3 contains 15 residues. The CDR3 region has the DNA TGTGCCAGCAGCGCTGGGACAGGATGGAACACTGAAGCTTTCTTT. It encodes CASSAGTGWNTEAFF.

This clone was counted only a few times. This chain joins TRBV5-5 and TRBJ1-4, with D possibly being TRBD1 (5 bases). Germline V gives CDR1 SGHKS, CDR2 YYEKEE (reference sequence). V was clipped by 0 bases and J by 1 base, with 7 bases between them. This CDR3 contains 15 residues. CDR3 sequence reads: CASSLAGGTNEKLFF. CDR3 nucleotide sequence: TGTGCCAGCAGCTTGGCCGGGGGAACTAATGAAAAACTGTTTTTT.

The chain has TRBV25-1 and TRBJ1-2; 9 bases line up with TRBD1. Germline CDR1 reads MGHDK; CDR2 reads SYGVNS. The CDR3 has 14 residues. Germline trimming cut 4 bases from V and 4 bases from J; bases unmatched to any gene: 4. The CDR3 protein is CASSVSGQGYGYTF. CDR3 bases: TGTGCCAGCAGTGTTTCGGGACAGGGCTATGGCTACACCTTC.

V gene TRBV18 combines with J gene TRBJ2-1, with 12 bases aligning to TRBD2. The CDR3 is 16 residues long. From germline, CDR1 is KGHSH and CDR2 LQKENI. Trimming took 3 bases from V and 3 from J; bases not matched to a gene: 3. The CDR3 sequence: CASSPGLAGIYNEQFF. In DNA form, the CDR3 reads TGTGCCAGCTCACCCGGACTAGCGGGGATCTACAATGAGCAGTTCTTC.

This rearrangement joins TRBV14 to TRBJ2-5, with 9 bases identical to TRBD2. Losses at the gene ends were 1 base for V and 1 base for J; bases not matched to a gene: 4. CDR1 and CDR2 from the germline V gene are SGHDN and FVKESK. The CDR3 is 16 amino acids. The CDR3 coding sequence is TGTGCCAGCAGCCAAGTAGCGGGAGCGTTCCAAGAGACCCAGTACTTC. It is translated as CASSQVAGAFQETQYF.

This chain joins TRBV5-6 and TRBJ2-7; D ambiguous. The germline V and J ends were trimmed by 0 bases and 6 bases, with 13 bases remaining between them. Looked up from germline, CDR1 is SGHDT and CDR2 is YYEEEE. This CDR3 is built from 14 residues. CDR3 sequence (DNA): TGTGCCAGCAGCTTGGGCCAGGTTGTACGCGAGCAGTACGTC. Translation gives CASSLGQVVREQYV.

The J gene is TRBJ1-5, the V gene TRBV7-9, with no clear D. V lost 1 base to trimming and J lost 8 bases, with 9 bases between them. Germline V gives CDR1 SEHNR, CDR2 FQNEAQ (reference sequence). This CDR3 region has 13 residues. CDR3 DNA sequence: TGTGCCAGCAGCTTAGACTCGGGTAAGCCCCAGCATTTT. Its translation is CASSLDSGKPQHF.

The rearrangement joins TRBV11-2 to TRBJ1-6, with D possibly being TRBD1 (6 bases). The CDR3 is made up of 16 amino acids. In germline, CDR1 is SGHAT, CDR2 FQNNGV. V was pared by 6 bases and J by 4 bases, with 16 bases between. The CDR3 sequence is CASRQTRGGYNSPLHF. The CDR3 nucleotides read TGTGCCAGCAGACAAACCCGAGGGGGATATAATTCACCCCTCCACTTT.

The genes are TRBV7-2 and TRBJ1-5; weak D call: TRBD1 (6 bases). CDR1 is SGHTA, CDR2 FQGNSA, per germline. Trimming took off 0 bases at V and 3 bases at J, with 12 bases between the two ends. The CDR3 has 16 amino acids. The CDR3 DNA reads TGTGCCAGCAGCTTAGCGAGGACAGCCAACAATCAGCCCCAGCATTTT. It encodes CASSLARTANNQPQHF.

This clone showed up just a few times. This sequence joins TRBV6-7 and TRBJ1-5; TRBD1 matches 7 bases. TRBV6-7 is filed as an ORF, its function uncertain. The CDR3 has 17 amino acids. V shed 4 bases, J shed 0 bases, and the junction held 9 bases outside the gene matches. This CDR3 is CASSSTRDRNSNQPQHF. DNA for the CDR3: TGTGCCAGCAGTTCGACCCGGGACAGAAATAGCAATCAGCCCCAGCATTTT.